The following is a TCR beta chain sequence with its context. Its target antigen remains unknown. The sample holds no much larger clone one base away, and base qualities are not on file. Whole blood was collected in K2EDTA tubes by collaborating institutions according to the institutions' own protocols. For TCRbeta analysis, collaborators shipped samples in one of three forms: frozen whole blood, isolated PBMCs, or DNA extracted from either of those sample types. The immunoSEQ Assay, a bias-controlled multiplex PCR, was used to amplify TCRbeta CDR3 regions from genomic DNA. Per the source publication's procedure: The number of nucleated cells in each sample was estimated from the amplification of reference gene primers within the assay. To quantify the absolute abundance of each unique TCRbeta CDR3 rearrangement, sequence reads were collapsed and filtered. Productive Simpson clonality was computed per sample as the square root of Simpson's diversity index over productive rearrangements. TCRdb carries this immuneACCESS record with in-frame sequences only. Its versions omit some clonotypes, under half of them owing to an unresolved V gene in the studies checked, with the rest unexplained. V, J and clone size were drawn from that table, and D and trimming were deduced from the DNA. Counted in this sample were about 150,000 clones; approximately 90% of them appeared once. The ten biggest clones cover 2.4% of the sample.

The sample is drawn from a study of blood T cell repertoires in COVID-19 (dated by TCRdb to 2020 to 2021). For the study in its entirety: The collaborator samples originated in the United States, Italy and Spain and spanned the acute and convalescent phases of COVID-19. Sample metadata almost always included a de-identified subject ID, COVID-19 status, age in years and sex. A freely available public database, intended as a resource for researchers studying the immune response to SARS-CoV-2, is where the repertoires were released. The dataset comprised deeply sampled blood TCRbeta repertoires from subjects exposed to, actively infected with, or recovered from COVID-19. Where HLA class I and class II types were available, the types were taken from metadata supplied by the sample provider, not from assay-based typing. The samples were drawn from two sources: the first 160 participants of the ongoing ImmuneRACE study, and approximately 1,300 subjects contributed by 6 global collaborators. The material from the prospective study consisted of cDNA or gDNA derived from T cells, B-cell-depleted T cells, or PBMCs. What the study reported, not specific to this receptor: The amount of clinical and demographic metadata varied by source and participant and was provided uncurated.

V is cut back by 0 bases and J by 0 bases, with 5 bases in the junction unmatched. Counted from cysteine to phenylalanine, this CDR3 has 16 amino acids. Only CDR3 DNA remains: 48 bases, in frame from the first base. The TCR was taken from a woman in her 70s with acute or convalescent COVID-19. Sequences were obtained from peripheral blood. The rearrangement joined TRBV23-1 to TRBJ2-7, and 7 bases in between align with TRBD1. TRBV23-1 is assigned to the ORF class and has an uncertain function. The DNA sequence follows: TGCGCCAGCAGTCAATCCCCGGGACAGCTCTCCTACGAGCAGTACTTC. The translation is CASSQSPGQLSYEQYF.